Below are 29 T cell receptor beta chains sequenced from a single sample in a study of cytomegalovirus exposure and HLA in healthy donors. PCR employed 60 Vbeta and 13 Jbeta primers. The table came from immunoSEQ multiplex PCR; TCRdb's copy has only in-frame clones and leaves some out. The repertoire holds more than 90,000 clones, with 65% to 75% as singletons. Sequenced: PBMCs. The source is a man aged 25-45 years in good health and CMV-seropositive.

This chain connects TRBV30 to TRBJ1-2; D is unclear. CDR1 is GTSNPN and CDR2 is SVGIG in the germline V gene (reference sequence). Trimming shortened V by 4 bases and J by 2 bases, and 8 bases separated the two germline ends. This CDR3 region has 12 residues. The CDR3 DNA sequence: TGTGCCTGGAAATTCCGGAACTATGGCTACACCTTC. Encoded protein: CAWKFRNYGYTF.

The J gene is TRBJ1-1, the V gene TRBV28, with 11 bases matching TRBD1. The CDR3 extends over 15 amino acids. V was clipped by 7 bases and J by 4 bases; unmatched bases: 8. Germline-derived CDR1 and CDR2 are MDHEN and SYDVKM. In DNA, the CDR3 is TGTGCCAGCACCCCGGGACAGGGGGGCGGCACTGAAGCTTTCTTT. Its translation: CASTPGQGGGTEAFF. Together with reference TRBV28 and TRBJ1-1, the CDR3 gives the full variable domain: DVKVTQSSRYLVKRTGEKVFLECVQDMDHENMFWYRQDPGLGLRLIYFSYDVKMKEKGDIPEGYSVSREKKERFSLILESASTNQTSMYLCASTPGQGGGTEAFFGQGTRLTVV.

V is TRBV28 and J is TRBJ2-4, with D possibly matching TRBD2 (6 bases). The CDR3 contains 15 residues. V gave up 5 bases and J gave up 1 base, with 12 bases separating them. The V gene's germline CDR1 is MDHEN and CDR2 SYDVKM. CDR3 in amino acids: CASSPPGGAKNIQYF. In DNA, the CDR3 is TGTGCCAGCAGTCCTCCCGGAGGGGCCAAAAACATTCAGTACTTC.

The genes are TRBV14 and TRBJ1-5; 7 positions agree with TRBD1. The junction had 7 bases not matched to a gene; V was cut back by 5 bases and J by 9 bases. The CDR3 has 13 residues. Germline V gives CDR1 SGHDN, CDR2 FVKESK. The CDR3 here is CASSERWDRPQHF. CDR3 nucleotide sequence: TGTGCCAGCAGCGAAAGGTGGGACAGGCCCCAGCATTTT. Full variable domain (missing parts from reference TRBV14 and TRBJ1-5): EAGVTQFPSHSVIEKGQTVTLRCDPISGHDNLYWYRRVMGKEIKFLLHFVKESKQDESGMPNNRFLAERTGGTYSTLKVQPAELEDSGVYFCASSERWDRPQHFGDGTRLSIL.

J is TRBJ2-2 and V is TRBV6-6, with D perhaps matching TRBD1 (5 bases). The V end was cut by 2 bases, the J end by 9 bases, with 10 bases between. This CDR3 contains 13 residues. Germline V gene data show CDR1 as MNHNY and CDR2 as SVGAGI (reference sequence). CDR3 nucleotide sequence: TGTGCCAGCAGTTACCTAGACAGCCGGGAGCTGTTTTTT. Protein sequence: CASSYLDSRELFF.

Comments on this clone: The sample carries other DNA sequences with the same CDR3. This sequence joins TRBV2 and TRBJ1-1; 8 bases line up with TRBD1. This CDR3 comprises 12 residues. The V gene's germline CDR1 is SNHLY and CDR2 FYNNEI. The V and J ends lost 7 bases and 4 bases, in that order; junction bases with no gene match: 2. DNA for the CDR3: TGTGCCAGCATGGGGACAGGCACTGAAGCTTTCTTT. This sequence encodes CASMGTGTEAFF.

The chain uses TRBV4-2 and TRBJ2-5; the D gene is possibly TRBD1 (7 bases). V lost 4 bases and J 4 bases, leaving 10 bases between the germline ends. From germline, CDR1 is LGHNA and CDR2 YNFKEQ. CDR3 size: 13 residues. The CDR3 loop reads CASSLQGGETQYF. The CDR3 nucleotides read TGTGCCAGCAGCCTTCAGGGGGGAGAGACCCAGTACTTC.

The chain employs TRBV29-1 and TRBJ1-2, with TRBD1 identical over 11 bases. The CDR3 totals 14 residues. The V and J ends lost 6 bases and 6 bases, in that order; junction bases with no gene match: 9. Per the germline V gene, CDR1 is SQVTM and CDR2 is ANQGSEA. The CDR3 DNA is TGCAGCGTGGGACAGGGGGTCGGGGGAGATGGCTACACCTTC. This sequence encodes CSVGQGVGGDGYTF.

A word on this clone: Relative to the germline gene, one junction end is altered; a read error may explain this. The genes are TRBV7-9 and TRBJ1-1; D not certain. Germline loops: CDR1 SEHNR, CDR2 FQNEAQ (reference sequence). The CDR3 extends over 12 amino acids. CDR3 bases: TGTTCCAGCAGCTTCATGAACACTGAAGCTTTCTTT. Translation: CSSSFMNTEAFF.

A single count supports this clone. CDR3 loop: CASRGLAGLSQYF. The CDR3 DNA reads as TGTGCCAGCCGGGGACTAGCGGGGTTGTCCCAGTACTTC. The V call is TRBV7-2, the J call TRBJ2-5; TRBD2 matches 13 bases. The CDR3 extends over 13 amino acids. In germline, CDR1 is SGHTA, CDR2 FQGNSA. With V trimmed by 8 bases and J by 9 bases, 6 bases remained unmatched. Supplemented by reference TRBV7-2 and TRBJ2-5, the full variable domain reads GAGVSQSPSNKVTEKGKDVELRCDPISGHTALYWYRQSLGQGLEFLIYFQGNSAPDKSGLPSDRFSAERTGGSVSTLTIQRTQQEDSAVYLCASRGLAGLSQYFGPGTRLLVL.

The J gene is TRBJ2-7, the V gene TRBV13, with 7 bases aligning to TRBD1. V dropped 4 bases and J dropped 1; count of bases not matched to a gene: 4. This CDR3 region has 14 residues. Germline assignment: CDR1 PRHDT and CDR2 FYEKMQ (reference sequence). CDR3 sequence (DNA): TGTGCCAGCAGCTCCGGGACAGCTTCCTACGAGCAGTACTTC. Protein: CASSSGTASYEQYF.

The chain couples TRBV5-5 to TRBJ2-3; perhaps TRBD1 as D (11 bases). Germline V CDR1 and CDR2: SGHKS, YYEKEE (reference sequence). V lost 4 bases and J lost 5, with 20 bases in between. CDR3 length: 16 amino acids. This CDR3 is CASSQAGGTGGDTQYF. CDR3 nucleotides: TGTGCCAGCAGCCAAGCGGGGGGGACAGGGGGAGATACGCAGTATTTT.

This clone was counted only a few times. V gene TRBV5-6 combines with J gene TRBJ2-2; 10 bases fit TRBD1. The CDR3 extends over 16 amino acids. Per the germline V gene, CDR1 is SGHDT and CDR2 is YYEEEE. V gave up 4 bases and J gave up 10 bases; unmatched junction bases: 13. The CDR3 nucleotides are TGTGCCAGCAGCCCTCTGGGACAGGGGCCGACCTCGGAGCTGTTTTTT. Its translation is CASSPLGQGPTSELFF.

This clone occurred a few times. J is TRBJ2-1 and V is TRBV25-1, with 8 bases aligning to TRBD2. V trimming: 10 bases; J trimming: 6 bases; junction bases outside the gene matches: 5. The CDR3 spans 12 residues. CDR1 is MGHDK and CDR2 is SYGVNS in the germline V gene. The CDR3 is CATEGTSNEQFF. The CDR3 nucleotides are TGTGCCACCGAGGGGACTAGCAATGAGCAGTTCTTC.

This sequence joins TRBV6-1 and TRBJ2-5; 9 bases are shared with TRBD1. The CDR3 length is 14 residues. Germline assignment: CDR1 MNHNS and CDR2 SASEGT. Trimming at V came to 7 bases and at J to 7 bases, leaving 10 bases not matched to a gene. The CDR3 DNA follows: TGTGCCAGCAACGACCGGGACAGGGACGGGACCCAGTACTTC. This sequence encodes CASNDRDRDGTQYF.

This sequence joins TRBV29-1 and TRBJ2-3; 9 bases match TRBD1. J was trimmed by 3 bases and V by 5 bases; bases with no gene match: 9. CDR1 and CDR2 (germline): SQVTM, ANQGSEA. The CDR3 has 15 residues. The CDR3 DNA sequence: TGCAGCGTTATGGGACAGGGCTTTGGGACAGATACGCAGTATTTT. Residues: CSVMGQGFGTDTQYF.

This clone appeared a few times. This chain links TRBV4-3 with TRBJ1-1, with D tentatively TRBD1 (5 bases). V shed 3 bases and J shed 4 bases, with 12 bases lying between them. Germline-derived CDR1 and CDR2 are LGHNA and YSLEER. There are 14 residues in the CDR3. CDR3: CASSHGGRSTEAFF. CDR3 DNA: TGCGCCAGCAGCCACGGGGGGAGGAGCACTGAAGCTTTCTTT.

This clone was seen ten or more times. The chain is built from TRBV6-6 and TRBJ2-2, with 8 bases lining up with TRBD1. The CDR3 totals 16 residues. The V segment lost 4 bases and the J segment 0 bases; nucleotides outside the gene matches: 4. Germline V gene data show CDR1 as MNHNY and CDR2 as SVGAGI (reference sequence). The CDR3 spells CASSWTGLSNTGELFF. The DNA for the CDR3 is TGTGCCAGCAGTTGGACAGGGCTCTCGAACACCGGGGAGCTGTTTTTT.

The chain recombines TRBV6-5 with TRBJ2-5; D is unclear. The DNA end is more similar to TRBJ2-7, so the J call may be wrong. There are 14 residues in the CDR3. In germline, CDR1 is MNHEY, CDR2 SVGAGI. The CDR3: CASMSRGVSYEQYF. The CDR3, as DNA: TGTGCCAGCATGTCCCGCGGAGTTTCCTACGAGCAGTACTTC.

CDR3 in amino acids: CASSETGGGRAEAFF. For the CDR3, the DNA is TGTGCCAGCAGCGAAACTGGGGGGGGGAGGGCTGAAGCTTTCTTT. This rearrangement joins TRBV28 to TRBJ1-1, with a tentative D call TRBD1 (5 bases). CDR1 MDHEN and CDR2 SYDVKM come from the germline V gene. The length of the CDR3 is 15 residues. Trimming stripped 6 bases from V and 6 bases from J, with 20 bases between.

This clone turned up a few times. This chain uses TRBV11-3 with TRBJ1-1, with unresolved D. Deletions cut 4 bases from V and 1 base from J, with 7 bases between. The CDR3 has 13 amino acids. The germline V gene has CDR1 SGHNT and CDR2 YENEEA. The CDR3 bases are TGTGCCAGCAGCTCAACATCGAACACTGAAGCTTTCTTT. Its protein product is CASSSTSNTEAFF.

This sequence joins TRBV7-2 and TRBJ2-2; 7 bases line up with TRBD1. V gave up 6 bases and J gave up 5 bases; unmatched junction bases: 6. This CDR3 has 14 amino acids. CDR1 and CDR2 (germline): SGHTA, FQGNSA. The CDR3 coding sequence is TGTGCCAGCAGTTTGACAGGGCGTACCGGGGAGCTGTTTTTT. Translation gives CASSLTGRTGELFF.

This rearrangement joins TRBV7-2 to TRBJ1-1, with D hard to call. CDR3 size: 14 residues. Germline V gives CDR1 SGHTA, CDR2 FQGNSA. Trimming took 1 base from V and 1 from J, leaving 7 bases between them. The CDR3 protein is CASSLVYRNTEAFF. The CDR3 nucleotides read TGTGCCAGCAGCTTAGTATACAGGAACACTGAAGCTTTCTTT.

This clone was recorded a few times. The chain uses TRBV5-4 and TRBJ2-3; TRBD1 matches at 7 bases. V lost 0 bases and J lost 6; bases outside the gene matches: 7. From germline, CDR1 is SGHNT and CDR2 YYREEE (reference sequence). CDR3 length: 15 amino acids. The CDR3 sequence is CASSLGGQCRDTQYF. Here the CDR3 DNA reads TGTGCCAGCAGCTTGGGGGGACAGTGTAGGGATACGCAGTATTTT. Filled out from reference TRBV5-4 and TRBJ2-3, the complete variable domain reads ETGVTQSPTHLIKTRGQQVTLRCSSQSGHNTVSWYQQALGQGPQFIFQYYREEENGRGNFPPRFSGLQFPNYSSELNVNALELDDSALYLCASSLGGQCRDTQYFGPGTRLTVL.

The J gene is TRBJ2-7, the V gene TRBV4-1, with 10 bases matching TRBD2. This CDR3 has 15 amino acids. CDR1 and CDR2 (germline): MGHRA, YSYEKL. After removal of 3 bases from V and 1 base from J, the junction contained 3 bases not matched to a gene. The CDR3 DNA reads as TGCGCCAGCAGCCAGTTAGCGGGGGGATCCTACGAGCAGTACTTC. This sequence encodes CASSQLAGGSYEQYF.

J is TRBJ2-7 and V is TRBV15; D remains ambiguous. Germline CDR1 reads LNHNV; CDR2 reads YYDKDF (reference sequence). V was pared by 0 bases and J by 6 bases, with 15 bases between. This CDR3 has 15 residues. The CDR3 nucleotides read TGTGCCACCAGCAGAGATCTCGCCCGAAAGAGCGAGCAGTACTTC. Translating it yields CATSRDLARKSEQYF.

The V and J genes are TRBV5-1 and TRBJ1-6; maybe TRBD1 (6 bases). The CDR3 has 17 amino acids. Germline lookup yields CDR1 SGHRS and CDR2 YFSETQ. The germline V and J ends were trimmed by 4 bases and 9 bases, with 23 bases remaining between them. CDR3 in amino acids: CASSLEGPQGNSSPLHF. The CDR3 DNA sequence: TGCGCCAGCAGCCTCGAAGGGCCGCAGGGGAATAGTTCACCCCTCCACTTT.

This clone was seen once. V usage is TRBV6-6 and J usage is TRBJ2-3, with D tentatively TRBD1 (6 bases). This CDR3 has 15 residues. CDR1 and CDR2 (germline): MNHNY, SVGAGI (reference sequence). Trimming took 5 bases from V and 2 from J, leaving 14 bases between them. The CDR3 loop is CASSPWGRPTDTQYF. CDR3 sequence (DNA): TGTGCCAGCAGTCCGTGGGGGCGCCCCACAGATACGCAGTATTTT.

A single count supports this clone. At one end, the junction sequence differs from germline, possibly due to a read error. The chain carries TRBV5-4 and TRBJ1-1, with 7 bases lining up with TRBD1. The CDR3 spans 13 residues. The germline V gene has CDR1 SGHNT and CDR2 YYREEE (reference sequence). CDR3 nucleotide sequence: TGTGCCAGCAGCTTGATGGCCGGGACAGAGGAGGAGTTT. Translating gives CASSLMAGTEEEF.